This is a list of T cell receptor beta chains from one sample in a study of blood T cell repertoires in COVID-19. Some clones are missing from TCRdb's copy, which holds only in-frame ones; the method was immunoSEQ multiplex PCR. The table lists 350,000 to 450,000 clones, 75% to 90% of them singletons. Sequences were obtained from peripheral blood. The receptor set was obtained from a woman between 35 and 50 years old with COVID-19, enrolled during active disease. The CDR3 runs from the conserved cysteine through the conserved F or W. D genes are given only for firm matches. A clone size is listed for some rows: how often the clone was seen (once, few, many), or a class if it is expanded.

TRBV4-1	NA	TRBJ2-7	NA	TGCGCCAGCAGCCAAGATAGCAGGGGCGGCTACGAGCAGTACTTC	CASSQDSRGGYEQYF
TRBV7-2	NA	TRBJ1-1	TRBD1	TGTGCCAGCAGCTGGATCGAAGGGGGCTATACTGAAGCTTTCTTT	CASSWIEGGYTEAFF
TRBV5-1	NA	TRBJ1-5	NA	TGCGCCAGCAGCTTGAACGGTAATCAGCCCCAGCATTTT	CASSLNGNQPQHF
TRBV25-1	NA	TRBJ1-2	TRBD1	TGTGCCAGCAGAGGGACAGGAGACGCCTATGGCTACACCTTC	CASRGTGDAYGYTF
TRBV9	NA	TRBJ1-1	NA	TGTGCCAGCAGCGTAGGTGTCCTTCGGAACACTGAAGCTTTCTTT	CASSVGVLRNTEAFF
TRBV10-3	NA	TRBJ2-7	TRBD2	TGTGCCATCAGTGCCGGGACTAGCGGGAGCCTCGCCTACGAGCAGTACTTC	CAISAGTSGSLAYEQYF
TRBV7-2	NA	TRBJ1-2	NA	TGTGCCAGCAGCTCACAGACGGCCGGTTATGGCTATGGCTACACCTTC	CASSSQTAGYGYGYTF
TRBV27	few	TRBJ2-7	NA	TGTGCCAGCAAGGTCATGGGGGCCCAGGACGAGCAGTACTTC	CASKVMGAQDEQYF
TRBV29-1	NA	TRBJ1-1	NA	TGCAGCGGATACAGGGAAACTGAAGCTTTCTTT	CSGYRETEAFF
TRBV3-1/TRBV3-2	NA	TRBJ2-3	TRBD1	TGTGCCAGCAAATCCCGGACAGGTCCCGGGTTAACGCAGTATTTT	CASKSRTGPGLTQYF
TRBV10-3	NA	TRBJ1-3	TRBD1	TGTGCCATCAATACAGGGGGCCAGTACGGCACCATATATTTT	CAINTGGQYGTIYF
TRBV5-8	NA	TRBJ2-7	NA	TGTGCCGGCAGCTTGGCCGAGTCCTACGAGCAGTACTTC	CAGSLAESYEQYF